The clone carrying this TCR beta chain appeared once. These data come from a study of blood T cell repertoires in COVID-19. The CDR3 has 13 amino acids. V lost 5 bases and J lost 8, with 12 bases in between. CDR1 is MDHEN and CDR2 is SYDVKM in the germline V gene. Clones were sequenced by immunoSEQ multiplex PCR, and TCRdb holds only the in-frame ones, with some missing. The sample lists about 210,000 clones, 70% to 85% occurring once. The sequence was obtained from a woman older than 75 with COVID-19, enrolled during active disease. The chain recombines TRBV28 with TRBJ1-4, with TRBD1 as a possible D gene (6 bases). Sequencing input: peripheral blood. CDR3: CASSGTGPEKLFF. The CDR3 DNA sequence: TGTGCCAGCAGTGGAACAGGGCCCGAAAAACTGTTTTTT.